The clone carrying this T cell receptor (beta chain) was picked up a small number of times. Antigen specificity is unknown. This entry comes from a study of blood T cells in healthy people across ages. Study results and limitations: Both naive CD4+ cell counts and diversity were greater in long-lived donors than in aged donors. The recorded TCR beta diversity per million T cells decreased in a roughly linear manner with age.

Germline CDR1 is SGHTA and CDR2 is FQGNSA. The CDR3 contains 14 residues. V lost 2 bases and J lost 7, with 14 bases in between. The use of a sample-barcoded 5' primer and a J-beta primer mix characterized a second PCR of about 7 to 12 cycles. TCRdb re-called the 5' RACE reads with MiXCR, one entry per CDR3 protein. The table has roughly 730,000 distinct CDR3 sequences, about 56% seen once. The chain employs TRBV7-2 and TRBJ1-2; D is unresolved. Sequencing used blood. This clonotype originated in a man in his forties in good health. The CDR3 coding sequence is TGTGCCAGCAGCTTATCAACCGCCAAAGGTGGCTACACCTTC. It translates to CASSLSTAKGGYTF. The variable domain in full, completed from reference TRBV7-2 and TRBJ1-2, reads GAGVSQSPSNKVTEKGKDVELRCDPISGHTALYWYRQSLGQGLEFLIYFQGNSAPDKSGLPSDRFSAERTGGSVSTLTIQRTQQEDSAVYLCASSLSTAKGGYTFGSGTRLTVV.